These 15 T cell receptor beta chains came from one sample sequenced in a study of cytotoxic CD8 clonotypes in ibrutinib-treated CLL. Produced via immunoSEQ multiplex PCR; TCRdb's table is partial and in-frame only. The table shows fewer than 400,000 clones, with over 55% occurring only once. Sequencing used PBMCs, obtained after 36 months of ibrutinib treatment. The receptors come from a human donor with chronic lymphocytic leukemia.

The chain is built from TRBV11-2 and TRBJ2-5, with D possibly matching TRBD1 (6 bases). Trimming cost V 5 bases and J 5 bases, with 6 bases left between them. This CDR3 contains 11 residues. Looked up from germline, CDR1 is SGHAT and CDR2 is FQNNGV. The CDR3 protein is CASSRGETQYF. The CDR3 bases are TGTGCCAGCAGCAGGGGGGAGACCCAGTACTTC. The full variable domain, completed using reference TRBV11-2 and TRBJ2-5, is EAGVAQSPRYKIIEKRQSVAFWCNPISGHATLYWYQQILGQGPKLLIQFQNNGVVDDSQLPKDRFSAERLKGVDSTLKIQPAKLEDSAVYLCASSRGETQYFGPGTRLLVL.

The genes are TRBV13 and TRBJ2-7, with D possibly called TRBD1 or TRBD2 (6 bases each). The CDR3 runs to 15 residues. Germline CDR1 reads PRHDT; CDR2 reads FYEKMQ (reference sequence). The V end lost 1 base, the J end lost 7 bases, and 17 bases lay between the germline ends. The CDR3 here is CASSLAPPGAYEQYF. In DNA, the CDR3 is TGTGCCAGCAGCTTAGCACCCCCGGGGGCTTATGAGCAGTACTTC.

This clone was counted only a few times. The genes are TRBV29-1 and TRBJ1-1; TRBD1 might be the D (5 bases). Germline assignment: CDR1 SQVTM and CDR2 ANQGSEA. The length of the CDR3 is 9 residues. Trimming shortened V by 6 bases and J by 7 bases, and 6 bases separated the two germline ends. The CDR3 nucleotides read TGCAGCGTGGGGGATGAAGCTTTCTTT. This gives the protein CSVGDEAFF.

The chain couples TRBV18 to TRBJ1-2; 9 nucleotides align to TRBD1. The CDR3 totals 14 residues. V gave up 4 bases and J gave up 6 bases; unmatched junction bases: 6. CDR1 and CDR2 (germline): KGHSH, LQKENI. Written as DNA, the CDR3 is TGTGCCAGCTCACGAAAGACAGGGGGAGATGGCTACACCTTC. It codes for CASSRKTGGDGYTF.

CDR3 in DNA: TGTGCCAGCAGCTTAGAGGAGCTGGACCCTGAGCAGTTCTTC. Protein sequence: CASSLEELDPEQFF. This chain links TRBV7-7 with TRBJ2-1; D ambiguous. The CDR3 is made up of 14 amino acids. Trimming took 1 base from V and 9 from J, leaving 13 bases between them. Germline V lookup: CDR1 SSHAT, CDR2 FNYEAQ (reference sequence).

This clone was seen more than once but under ten times. The chain recombines TRBV18 with TRBJ2-2, with TRBD1 identical over 10 bases. The CDR3 covers 14 residues. Germline V gene sequence: CDR1 KGHSH, CDR2 LQKENI. V was clipped by 5 bases and J by 4 bases; unmatched bases: 1. The CDR3 DNA reads TGTGCCAGCTCAAGGGACAGGGGCACCGGGGAGCTGTTTTTT. Its translation: CASSRDRGTGELFF. The complete variable domain, with remaining parts taken from reference TRBV18 and TRBJ2-2, reads NAGVMQNPRHLVRRRGQEARLRCSPMKGHSHVYWYRQLPEEGLKFMVYLQKENIIDESGMPKERFSAEFPKEGPSILRIQQVVRGDSAAYFCASSRDRGTGELFFGEGSRLTVL.

The rearrangement uses TRBV4-3 and TRBJ1-1; possibly TRBD1 for D (5 bases). This CDR3 is 16 amino acids long. Germline V CDR1 and CDR2: LGHNA, YSLEER. Trimming pared 0 bases from V and 7 bases from J, leaving 18 bases between. The CDR3 DNA is TGCGCCAGCAGCCAAGAGATTGGCAGGGTGCACGGTGAAGCTTTCTTT. This gives the protein CASSQEIGRVHGEAFF.

The CDR3 DNA is TGTGCCAGCAGTGAATTCTATGGCTACACCTTC. It encodes CASSEFYGYTF. This chain joins TRBV6-1 and TRBJ1-2; D not resolved. Trimming pared 2 bases from V and 4 bases from J, leaving 2 bases between. There are 11 residues in the CDR3. Germline V gives CDR1 MNHNS, CDR2 SASEGT.

The table lists this clone with a count of one. The genes are TRBV11-2 and TRBJ2-7; D tentatively reads TRBD1 or TRBD2 (5 bases each). The ends were cut back, 5 bases at V and 2 bases at J, with 16 bases in the middle. Per the germline V gene, CDR1 is SGHAT and CDR2 is FQNNGV. CDR3 length equals 15 residues. The CDR3 sequence is CASSIGTNPAYEQYF. In DNA form, the CDR3 reads TGTGCCAGCAGCATCGGGACGAACCCTGCCTACGAGCAGTACTTC.

This clone was observed a few times. The CDR3 spells CASSPTGQGMAYEQYF. The CDR3 nucleotides read TGTGCCAGCAGCCCCACCGGACAGGGCATGGCCTACGAGCAGTACTTC. V and J are TRBV11-2 and TRBJ2-7; 8 nucleotides agree with TRBD1. CDR1 is SGHAT and CDR2 is FQNNGV in the germline V gene. V was pared by 5 bases and J by 2 bases, with 11 bases of the junction left unmatched. The CDR3 runs to 16 residues.

The chain couples TRBV2 to TRBJ1-1; D gene unclear. The CDR3 sequence is 11 residues long. In germline, CDR1 is SNHLY, CDR2 FYNNEI. The V and J ends lost 8 bases and 0 bases respectively, with 4 bases between them. In DNA, the CDR3 is TGTGCCAGCTGTCTGAACACTGAAGCTTTCTTT. Translation: CASCLNTEAFF.

CDR3 amino acids: CASSLAWASADPSDNEQFF. CDR3 DNA sequence: TGTGCCAGCAGTTTGGCTTGGGCTAGCGCGGATCCGAGCGACAATGAGCAGTTCTTC. The J gene is TRBJ2-1, the V gene TRBV28; TRBD2 is a possible D gene (6 bases). This CDR3 region has 19 residues. Germline-derived CDR1 and CDR2 are MDHEN and SYDVKM. Trimming took 3 bases from V and 5 from J, leaving 26 bases between them.

The CDR3 here is CASSLANGANEQFF. CDR3 in DNA: TGCGCCAGCAGCTTGGCCAATGGCGCCAATGAGCAGTTCTTC. The chain couples TRBV5-1 to TRBJ2-1; D is undetermined. CDR1 is SGHRS, CDR2 YFSETQ, per germline. This CDR3 contains 14 residues. V lost 0 bases to trimming and J lost 6 bases, with 10 bases between them.

For the CDR3, the DNA is TGTGCCAGCTCACCTAGCCGGGGCGAGCAGTACTTC. Its translation: CASSPSRGEQYF. V gene TRBV18 combines with J gene TRBJ2-7, with a possible D match to TRBD2 (5 bases). V lost 3 bases and J 6 bases, leaving 9 bases between the germline ends. From germline, CDR1 is KGHSH and CDR2 LQKENI. This CDR3 has 12 amino acids.

The chain carries TRBV28 and TRBJ2-7; TRBD1 aligns across 7 bases. Germline V gene data show CDR1 as MDHEN and CDR2 as SYDVKM. This CDR3 has 18 residues. Trimming removed 4 bases from V and 3 bases from J; junction bases left unmatched: 18. In nucleotides, the CDR3 is TGTGCCAGCAGTTCTCAACTCAGACCGGGACAGCTCATCTACGAGCAGTACTTC. Its protein product is CASSSQLRPGQLIYEQYF.